This TCR beta chain was found in a study of radiotherapy plus CTLA-4 blockade in lung cancer. V was trimmed by 8 bases and J by 1 base, leaving 8 bases between them. Germline CDR1 reads MGHDK; CDR2 reads SYGVNS. CDR3 length equals 12 residues. Findings and caveats of the study: Expansion in blood of tumor-derived TCR clones was seen after radiotherapy plus ipilimumab.

Chemo-refractory metastatic non-small-cell lung cancer patients underwent focal radiation alongside CTLA-4 blockade with ipilimumab. Some clones are missing from TCRdb's copy, which holds only in-frame ones; the method was immunoSEQ multiplex PCR. The profile shows over 100,000 clones, 81% of them singletons. On this clone: Antigen unknown.

V and J are TRBV25-1 and TRBJ1-2; D unclear. This clonotype was obtained from a human donor with non-small cell lung cancer that progressed on radiotherapy plus ipilimumab. Some clones in this sample may be carry-over from other donors' samples. Source: peripheral blood, taken from a patient treated with radiotherapy plus ipilimumab. The chain's CDR3 is CASQGYNYGYTF. CDR3 nucleotide sequence: TGTGCCAGCCAAGGATATAACTATGGCTACACCTTC.